Each of the 19 T cell receptor beta chains below was sequenced from the same sample in a study of early T cells in non-severe SARS-CoV-2 infection. TCRdb analysed the 5' RACE reads with MiXCR anew, one entry per CDR3 protein. The sample holds roughly 67,000 distinct CDR3 sequences, about a tenth seen once. The sample taken for sequencing was whole blood. These receptors came from an adult who was a healthcare worker with PCR-confirmed SARS-CoV-2 infection or an uninfected control (not recorded which).

This clonotype has a handful of counts. The V gene is TRBV5-6, the J gene TRBJ2-7, with D tentatively TRBD1 (6 bases). CDR3 length: 15 amino acids. V shed 0 bases and J shed 3 bases, with 13 bases lying between them. Germline CDR1 SGHDT, CDR2 YYEEEE. The CDR3 region is CASSLGDIALYEQYF. Written as DNA, the CDR3 is TGTGCCAGCAGCTTGGGGGACATAGCTCTCTACGAGCAGTACTTC.

This clonotype was seen more than once but under ten times. This chain links TRBV5-1 with TRBJ1-6; 7 nucleotides agree with TRBD1. Germline V CDR1 and CDR2: SGHRS, YFSETQ. The CDR3 sequence is 14 residues long. Unmatched junction bases numbered 0, after V lost 0 bases and J lost 6 bases. For the CDR3, the DNA is TGCGCCAGCAGCTTGGGACAGGGTAATTCACCCCTCCACTTT. Its translation: CASSLGQGNSPLHF. Full variable domain (remainder filled in from reference TRBV5-1 and TRBJ1-6): KAGVTQTPRYLIKTRGQQVTLSCSPISGHRSVSWYQQTPGQGLQFLFEYFSETQRNKGNFPGRFSGRQFSNSRSEMNVSTLELGDSALYLCASSLGQGNSPLHFGNGTRLTVT.

This clonotype was seen a few times. The rearrangement links TRBV7-2 to TRBJ1-5; D is perhaps TRBD1 (6 bases). This CDR3 has 15 residues. The germline V gene has CDR1 SGHTA and CDR2 FQGNSA. The V end lost 1 base, the J end lost 1 base, and 8 bases lay between the germline ends. CDR3 in DNA: TGTGCCAGCAGCTTAGGGCAGGGGAGCAATCAGCCCCAGCATTTT. Amino acids: CASSLGQGSNQPQHF.

This clonotype has at least ten counts. The rearrangement uses TRBV12-3 or TRBV12-4 and TRBJ2-5; D call uncertain. V lost 2 bases and J 4 bases, leaving 2 bases between the germline ends. This CDR3 has 11 residues. This CDR3 is CASSLLETQYF. The DNA for the CDR3 is TGTGCCAGCAGTTTACTAGAGACCCAGTACTTC.

V and J are TRBV12-5 and TRBJ2-1; D gene ambiguous. Trimming cost V 1 base and J 3 bases, with 7 bases left between them. Germline loops: CDR1 LGHNT, CDR2 FRNRAP. This CDR3 comprises 14 residues. The CDR3 DNA sequence: TGTGCTAGTGGTTTGGGACTTTACTACAATGAGCAGTTCTTC. This codes for CASGLGLYYNEQFF.

This clonotype appeared many times. This chain links TRBV12-3 or TRBV12-4 with TRBJ2-1; the match to TRBD2 covers 12 bases. Germline trimming cut 6 bases from V and 0 bases from J; bases unmatched to any gene: 9. The CDR3 sequence is 18 residues long. The CDR3 nucleotides read TGTGCCAGCAGCGCCGGGACTAGCGGGCCGAGCTCCTACAATGAGCAGTTCTTC. Residues: CASSAGTSGPSSYNEQFF.

This clonotype was detected a few times. The chain couples TRBV12-3 or TRBV12-4 to TRBJ1-5; D gene unclear. The CDR3 totals 14 residues. V lost 5 bases, J lost 1 base, and 9 bases lay in between. CDR3 amino acids: CASSRTTSNQPQHF. The CDR3 DNA is TGTGCCAGCAGTAGGACCACCAGCAATCAGCCCCAGCATTTT.

This clonotype was detected ten times or more. The rearrangement uses TRBV29-1 and TRBJ2-3; 9 bases match TRBD1. Trimming cost V 6 bases and J 0 bases; bases outside gene matches: 7. CDR3 size: 15 residues. The germline CDR1 and CDR2 sequences are SQVTM and ANQGSEA. The CDR3 loop is CSVQGQGRSTDTQYF. DNA of the CDR3: TGCAGCGTGCAGGGACAGGGAAGGAGCACAGATACGCAGTATTTT.

This clonotype was counted at least ten times. The chain carries TRBV28 and TRBJ2-1; unclear D gene. CDR1 and CDR2 (germline): MDHEN, SYDVKM. V lost 2 bases and J 6 bases, leaving 8 bases between the germline ends. The CDR3 is 13 residues long. The CDR3 loop is CASSLNRVNEQFF. In DNA form, the CDR3 reads TGTGCCAGCAGTTTAAATAGAGTCAATGAGCAGTTCTTC.

This clonotype was seen only a few times. The chain links TRBV4-3 to TRBJ2-5, with D perhaps TRBD1 or TRBD2 (5 bases each). Looked up from germline, CDR1 is LGHNA and CDR2 is YSLEER. The CDR3 is 15 amino acids. The germline V and J ends were trimmed by 5 bases and 4 bases, with 17 bases remaining between them. The CDR3: CASSLSGFGAETQYF. CDR3 in DNA: TGCGCCAGCAGCTTAAGCGGTTTCGGGGCAGAGACCCAGTACTTC.

This clonotype was recorded at least ten times. V and J are TRBV28 and TRBJ1-1, with D maybe TRBD1 (5 bases). There are 14 residues in the CDR3. With 7 bases removed from V and 4 bases from J, the gap between germline ends came to 16 bases. Germline V gives CDR1 MDHEN, CDR2 SYDVKM. CDR3 DNA sequence: TGTGCCAGCAACTTACCGGGACGTATCACTGAAGCTTTCTTT. It codes for CASNLPGRITEAFF. Full variable domain (rest looked up from reference TRBV28 and TRBJ1-1): DVKVTQSSRYLVKRTGEKVFLECVQDMDHENMFWYRQDPGLGLRLIYFSYDVKMKEKGDIPEGYSVSREKKERFSLILESASTNQTSMYLCASNLPGRITEAFFGQGTRLTVV.

This clonotype was recorded a few times. J is TRBJ2-3 and V is TRBV11-2, with unresolved D. V shed 1 base and J shed 2 bases, with 10 bases lying between them. The length of the CDR3 is 15 residues. In germline, CDR1 is SGHAT, CDR2 FQNNGV. In DNA form, the CDR3 reads TGTGCCAGCAGCTTAGCTCGCCGCTCCACAGATACGCAGTATTTT. Amino acid sequence: CASSLARRSTDTQYF.

This clonotype was found a few times. The chain combines TRBV6-5 with TRBJ2-1; D could derive from TRBD1 or TRBD2 (6 bases each). Germline CDR1 MNHEY, CDR2 SVGAGI. V lost 5 bases and J lost 9, with 17 bases in between. There are 14 residues in the CDR3. The chain's CDR3 is CASSGGNYGSEQFF. CDR3 DNA sequence: TGTGCCAGCAGTGGGGGCAACTACGGGAGTGAGCAGTTCTTC.

This chain joins TRBV7-9 and TRBJ2-7; a possible D gene is TRBD1 (7 bases). Germline V CDR1 and CDR2: SEHNR, FQNEAQ (reference sequence). This CDR3 region has 16 residues. Trimming removed 4 bases at V and 5 bases at J, with 21 bases between. DNA for the CDR3: TGTGCCAGCAGCTCCCCCGTGACAGGGAGGATGGACGAGCAGTACTTC. Translation: CASSSPVTGRMDEQYF. The whole variable domain, remainder taken from reference TRBV7-9 and TRBJ2-7, is DTGVSQNPRHKITKRGQNVTFRCDPISEHNRLYWYRQTLGQGPEFLTYFQNEAQLEKSRLLSDRFSAERPKGSFSTLEIQRTEQGDSAMYLCASSSPVTGRMDEQYFGPGTRLTVT.

V gene TRBV7-9 combines with J gene TRBJ1-1; 9 nucleotides line up with TRBD1. The CDR3 sequence is 14 residues long. Germline-derived CDR1 and CDR2 are SEHNR and FQNEAQ (reference sequence). J gave up 7 bases and V 5 bases, and 8 bases lay outside the gene matches. CDR3 DNA sequence: TGTGCCAGCAGCATACGGGACAGGGTTGATGAAGCTTTCTTT. It encodes CASSIRDRVDEAFF.

The V call is TRBV20-1, the J call TRBJ2-7; 7 bases align to TRBD1. The germline V gene has CDR1 DFQATT and CDR2 SNEGSKA (reference sequence). J gave up 2 bases and V 3 bases, and 4 bases lay outside the gene matches. This CDR3 is built from 13 residues. The CDR3: CSARGGQAYEQYF. The CDR3, as DNA: TGCAGTGCTAGGGGTGGACAGGCCTACGAGCAGTACTTC.

This clonotype was observed many times. The chain has TRBV12-3 or TRBV12-4 and TRBJ1-2, with D possibly TRBD1 on 5 matching bases. The V end was cut by 5 bases, the J end by 7 bases, with 11 bases between. This CDR3 comprises 12 residues. CDR3 loop: CASSAGTRGYTF. The CDR3 DNA follows: TGTGCCAGCAGTGCAGGGACGCGTGGCTACACCTTC.

About this clonotype: One end of the junction fails to match germline, which may point to a read error. The CDR3 reads CASSRDGYSENTIYF. As DNA, the CDR3 is TGTGCCAGCAGCAGGGACGGTTACTCTGAAAACACCATATATTTT. The chain couples TRBV5-6 to TRBJ1-3; possibly TRBD1 for D (5 bases). The CDR3 extends over 15 amino acids. Germline V gene sequence: CDR1 SGHDT, CDR2 YYEEEE.

In its sample, this clonotype was seen a few times. The chain uses TRBV6-5 and TRBJ2-7, with D perhaps TRBD2 (5 bases). There are 13 residues in the CDR3. With 6 bases removed from V and 0 bases from J, the gap between germline ends came to 9 bases. Looked up from germline, CDR1 is MNHEY and CDR2 is SVGAGI. This chain's CDR3 is CASRVGSSYEQYF. The CDR3 DNA reads TGTGCCAGCAGGGTGGGGAGCTCCTACGAGCAGTACTTC.